The sequence of this T cell receptor (beta chain) was determined in a study of vaccination effects on CD4 cells after COVID-19. This CDR3 is 11 amino acids long. V lost 8 bases to trimming and J lost 6 bases, with 11 bases between them. Germline V gene data show CDR1 as WNHNN and CDR2 as SYGVQD (reference sequence). The assay was immunoSEQ multiplex PCR, and TCRdb's table has in-frame clones only and misses some. The sample holds about 24,000 clones, about 74% seen once. As to this clone: Its antigen is not identified.

The ViraFEST assay expanded antigen-specific CD4+ T cells with viral peptide pools before sequencing. Subsequent to less than 13 days of culture, CD4+ T cells were isolated. Vaccinees lacked prior SARS-CoV-2 infection and tested negative for nucleocapsid antibodies. Findings of the study overall: At late timepoints after vaccination, vaccine- and infection-induced clones shrank markedly. In the study, convalescent patients were few, and early post-infection timepoints were absent.

This sequence joins TRBV10-1 and TRBJ2-7; D remains ambiguous. This TCR derives from a human donor who received a COVID-19 vaccine. The source material was CD4+ T cells from PBMCs cultured with SARS-CoV-2 spike peptides, sampled before COVID-19 vaccination. The CDR3 sequence is CASGHAGEQYF. CDR3 in DNA: TGCGCCAGCGGGCATGCAGGCGAGCAGTACTTC.